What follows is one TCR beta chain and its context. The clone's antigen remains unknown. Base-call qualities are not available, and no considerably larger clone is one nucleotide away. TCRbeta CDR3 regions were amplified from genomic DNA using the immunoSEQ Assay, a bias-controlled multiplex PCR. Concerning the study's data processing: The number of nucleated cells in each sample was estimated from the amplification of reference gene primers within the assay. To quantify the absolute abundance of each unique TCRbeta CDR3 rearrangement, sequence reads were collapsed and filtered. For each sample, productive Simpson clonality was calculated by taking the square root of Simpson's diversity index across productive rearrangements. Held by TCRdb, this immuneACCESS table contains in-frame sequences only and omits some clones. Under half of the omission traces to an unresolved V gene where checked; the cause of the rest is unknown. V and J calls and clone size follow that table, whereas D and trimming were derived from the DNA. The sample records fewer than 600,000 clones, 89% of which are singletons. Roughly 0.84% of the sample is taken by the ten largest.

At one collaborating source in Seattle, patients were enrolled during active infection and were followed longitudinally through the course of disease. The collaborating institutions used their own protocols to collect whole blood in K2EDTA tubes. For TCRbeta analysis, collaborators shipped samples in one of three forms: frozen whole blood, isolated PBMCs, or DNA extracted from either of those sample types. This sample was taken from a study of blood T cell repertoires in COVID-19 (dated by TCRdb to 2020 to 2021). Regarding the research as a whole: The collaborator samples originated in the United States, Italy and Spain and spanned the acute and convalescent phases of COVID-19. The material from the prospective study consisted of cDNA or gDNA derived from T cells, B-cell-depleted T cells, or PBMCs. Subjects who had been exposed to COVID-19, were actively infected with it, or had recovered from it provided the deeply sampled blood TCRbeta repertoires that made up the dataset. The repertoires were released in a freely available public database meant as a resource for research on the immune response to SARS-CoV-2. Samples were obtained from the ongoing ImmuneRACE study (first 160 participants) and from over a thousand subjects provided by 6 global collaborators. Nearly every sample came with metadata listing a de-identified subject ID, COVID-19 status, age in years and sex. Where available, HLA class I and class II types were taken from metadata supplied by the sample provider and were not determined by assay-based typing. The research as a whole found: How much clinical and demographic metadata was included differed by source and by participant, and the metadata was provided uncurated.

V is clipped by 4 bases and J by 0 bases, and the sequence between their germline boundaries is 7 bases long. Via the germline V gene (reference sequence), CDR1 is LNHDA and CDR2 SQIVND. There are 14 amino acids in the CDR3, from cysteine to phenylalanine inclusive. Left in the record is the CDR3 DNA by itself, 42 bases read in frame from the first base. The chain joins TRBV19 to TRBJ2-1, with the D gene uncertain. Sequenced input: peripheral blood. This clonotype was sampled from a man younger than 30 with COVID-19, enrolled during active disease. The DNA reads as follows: TGTGCCAGTAGTAGACAACTCTCCTACAATGAGCAGTTCTTC. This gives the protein CASSRQLSYNEQFF.